This T cell receptor beta chain was captured by sequencing in a study of blood T cells in healthy people across ages. Findings of the study overall: The lack of PBMC sorting stopped any conclusive naive versus antigen-experienced comparison. Higher diversity and more naive CD4+ cells were features of long-lived donors, compared to aged donors.

The use of a sample-barcoded 5' primer and a J-beta primer mix characterized a second PCR of about 6 to 11 cycles. TCRdb redid the calling of the 5' RACE reads with MiXCR, one entry per CDR3 protein. The table lists around 1.1 million distinct CDR3 sequences, 35% to 40% of them singletons. Notes on this clonotype: Its target is not known.

Approximately 9.6 milliliters of peripheral blood were drawn from each donor into EDTA-treated tubes. The CDR3 extends over 14 amino acids. Germline-derived CDR1 and CDR2 are SGHTA and FQGNSA. V gave up 3 bases and J gave up 1 base, with 9 bases separating them. This sequence originates from a man aged 18 to 30 in good health. The sequencing input was blood. The V and J genes are TRBV7-2 and TRBJ1-1; no definite D call. The CDR3 DNA is TGTGCCAGCAGCTTTTATACGGCGAACACTGAAGCTTTCTTT. It yields the protein CASSFYTANTEAFF. The full variable domain, with the rest looked up from reference TRBV7-2 and TRBJ1-1, is GAGVSQSPSNKVTEKGKDVELRCDPISGHTALYWYRQSLGQGLEFLIYFQGNSAPDKSGLPSDRFSAERTGGSVSTLTIQRTQQEDSAVYLCASSFYTANTEAFFGQGTRLTVV.